A selection of T cell receptor beta chains follows, all from one sample in a study of CD4 T cells in relation to SARS-CoV-2 and coronaviruses. TCRdb's table, derived via immunoSEQ multiplex PCR, lists solely in-frame clones and lacks some. The sample holds 58,000 or so clones, around 90% seen once. Sequencing was performed on naive CD4+ T cells from PBMCs. Every receptor here comes from an adult with COVID-19. The CDR3 runs from the conserved cysteine through the conserved F or W. The D gene is left open where the match is weak. Clone sizes are given selectively: once, few, many, or a class where the clone is expanded.

v_gene,j_gene,d_gene,abundance,CDR3nt,CDR3aa
TRBV27,TRBJ2-7,-,-,TGTGCCAGCAGTATAAAGGACTTTCCCACCTACGAGCAGTACTTC,CASSIKDFPTYEQYF
TRBV19,TRBJ1-3,-,-,TGTGCCAGTAGTATAACGGGCAGGTTTACTGGAAACACCATATATTTT,CASSITGRFTGNTIYF
TRBV18,TRBJ2-5,-,-,TGTGCCAGCTCACTCACTTCTCAAGAGACCCAGTACTTC,CASSLTSQETQYF
TRBV24-1,TRBJ2-1,TRBD2,-,TGTGCCACCAGTGACGATACTAGCGGGAGGTACAATGAGCAGTTCTTC,CATSDDTSGRYNEQFF
TRBV18,TRBJ1-6,-,-,TGTGCCAGCTCAGTTGAGGGAGCCTATAATTCACCCCTCCACTTT,CASSVEGAYNSPLHF
TRBV7-9,TRBJ2-7,-,-,TGTGCCAGCAGCGGGGACACCGTATACGAGCAGTACTTC,CASSGDTVYEQYF
TRBV28,TRBJ2-2,-,-,TGTGCCAGCAACATCCAGGGTTCCGTCGGGGAGCTGTTTTTT,CASNIQGSVGELFF
TRBV24-1,TRBJ2-1,-,-,TGTGCCACCAGTGTAGGCAATGAGCAGTTCTTC,CATSVGNEQFF
TRBV4-1,TRBJ2-3,TRBD2,-,TGCGCCAGCAGCAAACTAGCGGGAGGGCCGATTTTTTCAGATACGCAGTATTTT,CASSKLAGGPIFSDTQYF
TRBV27,TRBJ2-1,TRBD1,-,TGTGCCAGCAGTCCAACAGGGGGCTCCTACAATGAGCAGTTCTTC,CASSPTGGSYNEQFF
TRBV9,TRBJ2-5,-,-,TGTGCCAGCAGCGTACGGAGTGACCAAGAGACCCAGTACTTC,CASSVRSDQETQYF
TRBV19,TRBJ2-1,-,-,TGTGCCAGTATGGGGGTCGATGAGCAGTTCTTC,CASMGVDEQFF
TRBV15,TRBJ2-7,TRBD1,-,TGTGCCACCAGCAGGGGACAGGGGGCGTTCGAGCAGTACTTC,CATSRGQGAFEQYF
TRBV5-4,TRBJ2-2,TRBD1,-,TGTGCCAGCAGCTACCGGACAGGGGTGACGAACACCGGGGAGCTGTTTTTT,CASSYRTGVTNTGELFF
TRBV6-2/TRBV6-3,TRBJ2-2,-,-,TGTGCCAGCAGTTCCCCAGGGGCGGCCGGGGAGCTGTTTTTT,CASSSPGAAGELFF
TRBV27,TRBJ2-3,-,-,TGTGCCAGCAGTTTACTGCTAACGGATACGCAGTATTTT,CASSLLLTDTQYF
TRBV2,TRBJ2-1,-,once,TGTGCCAGCGCTAAGGAGGTGGTCAACTACAATGAGCAGTTCTTC,CASAKEVVNYNEQFF
TRBV7-9,TRBJ2-7,-,-,TGTGCCAGCAGATATGAACAGGGCGGCGAGCAGTACTTC,CASRYEQGGEQYF
TRBV19,TRBJ1-1,-,-,TGTGCCAGTAGTATGACAGGTGGCGGCACTGAAGCTTTCTTT,CASSMTGGGTEAFF
TRBV6-2/TRBV6-3,TRBJ2-3,TRBD2,-,TGTGCCAGCAGTTGGCCCCAACTAGCGGGAGATCCAGATACGCAGTATTTT,CASSWPQLAGDPDTQYF
TRBV15,TRBJ2-1,-,-,TGTGCCACCAGCAGAGCCACTCTCGGTGAGCAGTTCTTC,CATSRATLGEQFF
TRBV28,TRBJ2-1,TRBD2,-,TGTGCCAGCAGTGAACGACTAGCGGGTTACAATGAGCAGTTCTTC,CASSERLAGYNEQFF
TRBV18,TRBJ1-2,-,-,TGTGCCAGCTCACCCTTCTTGAGGGACGGCTATGGCTACACCTTC,CASSPFLRDGYGYTF
TRBV28,TRBJ2-1,-,-,TGTGCCAGCAGTTCAAACAATGAGCAGTTCTTC,CASSSNNEQFF
TRBV7-3,TRBJ1-4,-,-,TGTGCCAGCAGCTTACGAGGGGACCCCTACGAAAAACTGTTTTTT,CASSLRGDPYEKLFF
TRBV7-9,TRBJ2-5,TRBD1,-,TGTGCCAGCAGCTTAGGAGTCCAGGGGGCTTTAGAGACCCAGTACTTC,CASSLGVQGALETQYF
TRBV30,TRBJ1-1,TRBD1,-,TGTGCCTGGAGTTGGGACAGGGACGCTGAAGCTTTCTTT,CAWSWDRDAEAFF
TRBV24-1,TRBJ2-1,-,-,TGTGCCACCAGTGAGCCAGGTCAATGGAATGAGCAGTTCTTC,CATSEPGQWNEQFF
TRBV19,TRBJ2-1,TRBD2,-,TGTGCCAGTAAATCGACTAGCGGGAAGTACAATGAGCAGTTCTTC,CASKSTSGKYNEQFF
TRBV21-1,TRBJ2-2,-,-,TGTGCCAGCAGTACACCAACCCCCCCACAGGGGGAAACGCGGTGGATCGGGGAGCTGTTTTTT,CASSTPTPPQGETRWIGELFF
TRBV7-9,TRBJ2-1,-,-,TGTGCCAGCAGCTCCGTCGTGGATGAGCAGTTCTTC,CASSSVVDEQFF
TRBV4-1,TRBJ2-2,TRBD2,few,TGCGCCAGCAGCCAACTAGCGGGAGGGACCGGGGAGCTGTTTTTT,CASSQLAGGTGELFF
TRBV28,TRBJ1-2,TRBD1,-,TGTGCCAGCAGAACCGGGACAGGGTCTATAGGCTACACCTTC,CASRTGTGSIGYTF
TRBV18,TRBJ2-7,TRBD2,-,TGTGCCAGCTCACCTAATCTAGCGGGAACGGAGCAGTACTTC,CASSPNLAGTEQYF
TRBV18,TRBJ1-1,-,-,TGTGCCAGCTCAGCTGGGACCCGAGTTCTTAACACTGAAGCTTTCTTT,CASSAGTRVLNTEAFF
TRBV30,TRBJ1-4,TRBD1,-,TGTGCCTGTAAACAGGGGGCGGGGGAAAAACTGTTTTTT,CACKQGAGEKLFF
TRBV18,TRBJ2-1,TRBD2,-,TGTGCCAGCTCATTGCGGACCTTAGGACTAGACGATGAGCAGTTCTTC,CASSLRTLGLDDEQFF
TRBV28,TRBJ1-2,-,-,TGTGCCAGCAGTCTTGTAGGGGGCTATGGCTACACCTTC,CASSLVGGYGYTF
TRBV2,TRBJ2-1,-,once,TGTGCCAGCAGTGAACTCAATGAGCAGTTCTTC,CASSELNEQFF
TRBV4-2,TRBJ2-5,TRBD2,-,TGTGCCAGCAGCGAAGGCAGCGGGGGGGAAGAGACCCAGTACTTC,CASSEGSGGEETQYF
TRBV10-2,TRBJ2-1,TRBD2,once,TGCGCCAGCAGTGAGTCCGCGGGAGTTGAGCAGTTCTTC,CASSESAGVEQFF
TRBV11-2,TRBJ2-1,TRBD2,once,TGTGCCAGCAGCTTAAGACTAGCGGGAGGGAGGAATGAGCAGTTCTTC,CASSLRLAGGRNEQFF
TRBV7-9,TRBJ2-7,-,-,TGTGCCAGCAGAGAAAGTGGGGCTGGGGAGCAGTACTTC,CASRESGAGEQYF
TRBV7-2,TRBJ2-4,TRBD2,-,TGTGCCAGCAGCCAAACTAGCGGGAGGGCAGCCAAAAACATTCAGTACTTC,CASSQTSGRAAKNIQYF
TRBV19,TRBJ1-2,-,-,TGTGCCAGTACCCCACGGGGGGCGGGTTTGTATGGCTACACCTTC,CASTPRGAGLYGYTF
TRBV5-1,TRBJ2-3,TRBD2,-,TGCGCCAGCAGGAAAGCCAATAGCGGGGCTAGCACAGATACGCAGTATTTT,CASRKANSGASTDTQYF